These 18 T cell receptor beta chains were sequenced from one sample in a study of shared clonotypes between healthy human individuals. This table comes from immunoSEQ multiplex PCR, and its TCRdb copy is limited to in-frame clones, with some not included. This sample has 550,000 to 800,000 clones, with 90% found just once. Source material: memory CD8+ T cells from PBMCs. Subset meaning: CD45RO+ cells pooled with CCR7-negative TemRA cells. The receptor set was obtained from a man aged 18-30 years in good health. Some clones in this sample may be carry-over from other donors' samples.

The chain recombines TRBV6-6 with TRBJ2-1, with a tentative D call TRBD1 (6 bases). The CDR3 contains 13 residues. The V gene's germline CDR1 is MNHNY and CDR2 SVGAGI (reference sequence). Between the trimmed V and J ends, which lost 4 bases and 3 bases, there was a span of 7 bases. Here the CDR3 reads CASSWTDYNEQFF. CDR3 nucleotide sequence: TGTGCCAGCAGTTGGACAGACTACAATGAGCAGTTCTTC.

V and J are TRBV19 and TRBJ2-3; 7 bases are shared with TRBD2. Per the germline V gene, CDR1 is LNHDA and CDR2 is SQIVND (reference sequence). V trimming: 2 bases; J trimming: 4 bases; junction bases outside the gene matches: 6. The CDR3 has 15 residues. The CDR3 bases are TGTGCCAGTAGTATATACCGAGCGGGATCAGATACGCAGTATTTT. The encoded protein is CASSIYRAGSDTQYF.

The chain couples TRBV6-1 to TRBJ2-7; 8 positions match TRBD2. This CDR3 is 14 amino acids long. With 8 bases clipped from V and 4 bases from J, the junction kept 10 bases outside the gene matches. The germline V gene has CDR1 MNHNS and CDR2 SASEGT. The CDR3 DNA reads TGTGCCAGCTCAGAATTAGCGGGACTATACGAGCAGTACTTC. Its translation: CASSELAGLYEQYF.

The chain uses TRBV4-1 and TRBJ2-7; 7 bases line up with TRBD2. Germline CDR1 and CDR2: MGHRA and YSYEKL. The CDR3 runs 18 residues. Trimming at V came to 4 bases and at J to 1 base, leaving 16 bases not matched to a gene. Written as DNA, the CDR3 is TGCGCCAGCAGCCGATTCGTTAATCTAGCGGAGAGGTCCTACGAGCAGTACTTC. This codes for CASSRFVNLAERSYEQYF.

The chain uses TRBV10-3 and TRBJ1-4, with D tentatively TRBD1 (6 bases). The CDR3 has 15 amino acids. Germline V lookup: CDR1 ENHRY, CDR2 SYGVKD. V gave up 0 bases and J gave up 4 bases, with 9 bases separating them. This CDR3 reads CAISESRGSNEKLFF. In DNA form, the CDR3 reads TGTGCCATCAGTGAGTCCAGGGGTAGTAATGAAAAACTGTTTTTT.

The chain recombines TRBV19 with TRBJ2-7; 9 nucleotides agree with TRBD1. The germline V gene encodes CDR1 LNHDA and CDR2 SQIVND (reference sequence). V was pared by 5 bases and J by 3 bases, with 5 bases of the junction left unmatched. The CDR3 runs 14 residues. The DNA of the CDR3 is TGTGCCAGTAGTCCGCGGGACAGGGACTACGAGCAGTACTTC. It specifies CASSPRDRDYEQYF.

This chain links TRBV6-6 with TRBJ2-3; 10 bases fit TRBD2. This CDR3 spans 16 amino acids. The V gene's germline CDR1 is MNHNY and CDR2 SVGAGI (reference sequence). The V and J ends lost 0 bases and 1 base, in that order; junction bases with no gene match: 1. The CDR3 here is CASSYSSGRGTDTQYF. Here the CDR3 DNA reads TGTGCCAGCAGTTACTCGAGCGGGAGGGGCACAGATACGCAGTATTTT.

V usage is TRBV5-1 and J usage is TRBJ2-7, with 7 bases that match TRBD2. The CDR3 covers 16 residues. J gave up 4 bases and V 0 bases, and 10 bases lay outside the gene matches. CDR1 is SGHRS, CDR2 YFSETQ, per germline. The CDR3 here is CASSLVGEGPSYEQYF. CDR3 nucleotides: TGCGCCAGCAGCTTGGTAGGGGAGGGCCCTTCTTACGAGCAGTACTTC. The full variable domain, in which reference TRBV5-1 and TRBJ2-7 provide the parts outside the CDR3, is KAGVTQTPRYLIKTRGQQVTLSCSPISGHRSVSWYQQTPGQGLQFLFEYFSETQRNKGNFPGRFSGRQFSNSRSEMNVSTLELGDSALYLCASSLVGEGPSYEQYFGPGTRLTVT.

The genes are TRBV7-9 and TRBJ2-1, with D uncertain. The germline V and J ends were trimmed by 0 bases and 3 bases, with 12 bases remaining between them. The CDR3 has 16 residues. Germline V gene lookup returns CDR1 SEHNR and CDR2 FQNEAQ (reference sequence). The CDR3 DNA follows: TGTGCCAGCAGCTTAGCGACCAGGACGGACTACAATGAGCAGTTCTTC. Its protein is CASSLATRTDYNEQFF.

CDR3 sequence: CASSPEGESNEQFF. The CDR3 DNA reads TGTGCCAGCAGCCCAGAGGGAGAAAGCAATGAGCAGTTCTTC. The chain uses TRBV9 and TRBJ2-1; D is possibly TRBD2 (5 bases). From germline, CDR1 is SGDLS and CDR2 YYNGEE. V gave up 4 bases and J gave up 6 bases, with 14 bases separating them. The CDR3 is 14 residues long.

The gene calls are TRBV4-1 and TRBJ2-1, with 10 bases identical to TRBD1. The V and J ends lost 4 bases and 3 bases, in that order; junction bases with no gene match: 15. The V gene's germline CDR1 is MGHRA and CDR2 YSYEKL. The CDR3 extends over 19 amino acids. CDR3 nucleotides: TGCGCCAGCAGCCTCCGGGACAGGGGAGTAGCGGGATTCTACAATGAGCAGTTCTTC. Amino acids: CASSLRDRGVAGFYNEQFF.

The rearrangement joins TRBV27 to TRBJ1-2; D gene unclear. This CDR3 spans 12 amino acids. Germline values: CDR1 MNHEY, CDR2 SMNVEV (reference sequence). V lost 4 bases to trimming and J lost 2 bases, with 5 bases between them. The CDR3 coding sequence is TGTGCCAGCAGTTCGCTAAACTATGGCTACACCTTC. Protein: CASSSLNYGYTF.

The chain employs TRBV7-9 and TRBJ1-4; D perhaps matches TRBD1 (6 bases). The V gene lost 3 bases and the J gene lost 4 bases, with 24 bases spanning the gap. Germline V CDR1 and CDR2: SEHNR, FQNEAQ (reference sequence). The CDR3 spans 19 residues. CDR3 coding DNA: TGTGCCAGCAGCTTTGGGGGGACGCGGGGACAACAGAGTAATGAAAAACTGTTTTTT. Residues: CASSFGGTRGQQSNEKLFF.

This clone showed up just a few times. V and J are TRBV10-3 and TRBJ2-1; the match to TRBD2 covers 12 bases. This CDR3 is 16 amino acids long. CDR1 is ENHRY and CDR2 is SYGVKD in the germline V gene. V was pared by 3 bases and J by 6 bases, with 6 bases of the junction left unmatched. CDR3 sequence reads: CAISDPGLAGINEQFF. For the CDR3, the DNA is TGTGCCATCAGTGATCCCGGACTAGCGGGAATCAATGAGCAGTTCTTC.

The chain joins TRBV28 to TRBJ2-2; D remains unclear. This CDR3 region has 14 residues. Trimming took 2 bases from V and 0 from J, leaving 4 bases between them. Germline V lookup: CDR1 MDHEN, CDR2 SYDVKM. This chain's CDR3 is CASSLRANTGELFF. The CDR3 DNA is TGTGCCAGCAGTTTAAGAGCGAACACCGGGGAGCTGTTTTTT.

The chain employs TRBV4-1 and TRBJ2-5; 8 nucleotides agree with TRBD1. Trimming cost V 1 base and J 2 bases; bases outside gene matches: 3. The CDR3 is 15 amino acids. The germline V gene has CDR1 MGHRA and CDR2 YSYEKL. In DNA form, the CDR3 reads TGCGCCAGCAGCCAAGGACGGACAGGGCAAGAGACCCAGTACTTC. This gives the protein CASSQGRTGQETQYF.

CDR3 region: CASSPYQPQHF. In DNA, the CDR3 is TGTGCCAGCAGCCCATATCAGCCCCAGCATTTT. The chain is built from TRBV5-5 and TRBJ1-5; D is unclear. The CDR3 has 11 residues. Germline CDR1 and CDR2: SGHKS and YYEKEE (reference sequence). The V and J ends lost 4 bases and 5 bases respectively, with 4 bases between them.

The chain joins TRBV9 to TRBJ2-3, with 13 bases identical to TRBD2. Germline V gene sequence: CDR1 SGDLS, CDR2 YYNGEE. Germline trimming cut 2 bases from V and 2 bases from J; bases unmatched to any gene: 5. The CDR3 totals 17 residues. CDR3 sequence (DNA): TGTGCCAGCAGCGTCCCACTAGCGGGAGGGAACACAGATACGCAGTATTTT. Residues: CASSVPLAGGNTDTQYF.